The source of this T cell receptor (beta chain) is a study of blood T cell repertoires in COVID-19. Clones were read by immunoSEQ multiplex PCR, and TCRdb kept only the in-frame ones, dropping some. Counted here are 250,000 to 300,000 clones, 85% to 90% occurring once; the ten biggest clones make up approximately 11%. Sequencing was carried out using peripheral blood. The TCR comes from a woman in her 30s with COVID-19, enrolled during active disease.

CDR3 DNA: TGTGCCACCAGCGGAGGCCGGGACATCGGCATGAATTCACCCCTCCACTTT. This gives the protein CATSGGRDIGMNSPLHF. The chain recombines TRBV15 with TRBJ1-6, with a tentative D call TRBD1 (6 bases). V dropped 5 bases and J dropped 7 bases, with 21 bases sitting between them. The CDR3 consists of 17 residues. CDR1 is LNHNV and CDR2 is YYDKDF in the germline V gene (reference sequence).